This T cell receptor (beta chain) was documented in a study of blood T cell repertoires in COVID-19. CDR1 and CDR2 from the germline V gene are MNHEY and SMNVEV (reference sequence). This CDR3 region has 11 residues. V gave up 4 bases and J gave up 3 bases, with 3 bases separating them. Study processing details: Cell counts per sample came from amplifying reference gene primers. This table comes from immunoSEQ multiplex PCR, and its TCRdb copy is limited to in-frame clones, with some not included. V and J calls plus clone size are reproduced from that table; the DNA served to infer D and trimming. Among hundreds of thousands of clones, 90% were seen once, and the ten largest hold 3.5% to 4.5%.

The chain has TRBV27 and TRBJ2-5; no clear D. The sequence was obtained from a woman between 18 and 29 years old with acute COVID-19. The source material was PBMCs or T cells enriched from blood (not recorded which). In nucleotides, the CDR3 is TGTGCCAGCAGTTCCAAAGAGACCCAGTACTTC. Translating gives CASSSKETQYF.